This T cell receptor (beta chain) is from a study of cytomegalovirus exposure and HLA in healthy donors. Findings of the study overall: In a later analysis, CMV-associated beta chains were mostly HLA-associated, it appeared.

Notes on this clone: The antigen is unknown.

The PCR ran on 60 Vbeta and 13 Jbeta primers. Data came from immunoSEQ multiplex PCR; TCRdb stores just in-frame clones and leaves some out. Of 100,000 to 120,000 clones listed, 75% to 85% are singletons. The clonotype comes from a man aged 30 to 39 in good health and CMV-seronegative. Sequenced: PBMCs.

The CDR3 loop reads CASSLRGLRSGELFF. CDR3 bases: TGTGCCAGCAGCTTGAGGGGGCTAAGGTCCGGGGAGCTGTTTTTT. V is TRBV5-4 and J is TRBJ2-2, with 7 nucleotides matching TRBD1. CDR3 length: 15 amino acids. The V gene end was trimmed by 1 base and the J gene end by 6 bases; junction bases not matched to a gene: 6. CDR1 is SGHNT and CDR2 is YYREEE in the germline V gene (reference sequence). The whole variable domain, filled in from reference TRBV5-4 and TRBJ2-2, reads ETGVTQSPTHLIKTRGQQVTLRCSSQSGHNTVSWYQQALGQGPQFIFQYYREEENGRGNFPPRFSGLQFPNYSSELNVNALELDDSALYLCASSLRGLRSGELFFGEGSRLTVL.